This T cell receptor beta chain was identified during a study of molecular identifiers for immune sequencing clone quantification. Study overall: Naive CD8 RNA (approximately 20,000 or 100,000 cells) was divided into five aliquots, with four sequenced.

TCRdb passed the PCR reads through MiXCR, listing each CDR3 protein once. Counted here are about 640,000 distinct CDR3 sequences, 15% to 20% occurring once; the ten biggest clones make up around 0.9%. The length of the CDR3 is 16 residues. Looked up from germline, CDR1 is MGHDK and CDR2 is SYGVNS. The J segment lost 3 bases and the V segment lost 3 bases, leaving 4 bases of the junction unmatched. Study observations and caveats: Clones that exceeded 20 RNA copies held over 98% of effector molecules, yet under 1% in naive cells.

This clonotype was picked up a small number of times. Its target is not known. V usage is TRBV25-1 and J usage is TRBJ2-3; 12 nucleotides agree with TRBD1. This sequence originates from a human donor in good health. Some libraries in this study had Jurkat cell RNA spiked in. The sequencing input was naive CD8+ T cells from blood, with Jurkat cell RNA spiked in. Sample subset: FACS-sorted CD8+CD4-CCR7+CD45RA+ naive T cells. The CDR3 bases are TGTGCCAGCAGTGAGGGGGACAGGGGGCCGACAGATACGCAGTATTTT. This encodes CASSEGDRGPTDTQYF. The variable domain in full, with the rest retrieved from reference TRBV25-1 and TRBJ2-3, is EADIYQTPRYLVIGTGKKITLECSQTMGHDKMYWYQQDPGMELHLIHYSYGVNSTEKGDLSSESTVSRIRTEHFPLTLESARPSHTSQYLCASSEGDRGPTDTQYFGPGTRLTVL.